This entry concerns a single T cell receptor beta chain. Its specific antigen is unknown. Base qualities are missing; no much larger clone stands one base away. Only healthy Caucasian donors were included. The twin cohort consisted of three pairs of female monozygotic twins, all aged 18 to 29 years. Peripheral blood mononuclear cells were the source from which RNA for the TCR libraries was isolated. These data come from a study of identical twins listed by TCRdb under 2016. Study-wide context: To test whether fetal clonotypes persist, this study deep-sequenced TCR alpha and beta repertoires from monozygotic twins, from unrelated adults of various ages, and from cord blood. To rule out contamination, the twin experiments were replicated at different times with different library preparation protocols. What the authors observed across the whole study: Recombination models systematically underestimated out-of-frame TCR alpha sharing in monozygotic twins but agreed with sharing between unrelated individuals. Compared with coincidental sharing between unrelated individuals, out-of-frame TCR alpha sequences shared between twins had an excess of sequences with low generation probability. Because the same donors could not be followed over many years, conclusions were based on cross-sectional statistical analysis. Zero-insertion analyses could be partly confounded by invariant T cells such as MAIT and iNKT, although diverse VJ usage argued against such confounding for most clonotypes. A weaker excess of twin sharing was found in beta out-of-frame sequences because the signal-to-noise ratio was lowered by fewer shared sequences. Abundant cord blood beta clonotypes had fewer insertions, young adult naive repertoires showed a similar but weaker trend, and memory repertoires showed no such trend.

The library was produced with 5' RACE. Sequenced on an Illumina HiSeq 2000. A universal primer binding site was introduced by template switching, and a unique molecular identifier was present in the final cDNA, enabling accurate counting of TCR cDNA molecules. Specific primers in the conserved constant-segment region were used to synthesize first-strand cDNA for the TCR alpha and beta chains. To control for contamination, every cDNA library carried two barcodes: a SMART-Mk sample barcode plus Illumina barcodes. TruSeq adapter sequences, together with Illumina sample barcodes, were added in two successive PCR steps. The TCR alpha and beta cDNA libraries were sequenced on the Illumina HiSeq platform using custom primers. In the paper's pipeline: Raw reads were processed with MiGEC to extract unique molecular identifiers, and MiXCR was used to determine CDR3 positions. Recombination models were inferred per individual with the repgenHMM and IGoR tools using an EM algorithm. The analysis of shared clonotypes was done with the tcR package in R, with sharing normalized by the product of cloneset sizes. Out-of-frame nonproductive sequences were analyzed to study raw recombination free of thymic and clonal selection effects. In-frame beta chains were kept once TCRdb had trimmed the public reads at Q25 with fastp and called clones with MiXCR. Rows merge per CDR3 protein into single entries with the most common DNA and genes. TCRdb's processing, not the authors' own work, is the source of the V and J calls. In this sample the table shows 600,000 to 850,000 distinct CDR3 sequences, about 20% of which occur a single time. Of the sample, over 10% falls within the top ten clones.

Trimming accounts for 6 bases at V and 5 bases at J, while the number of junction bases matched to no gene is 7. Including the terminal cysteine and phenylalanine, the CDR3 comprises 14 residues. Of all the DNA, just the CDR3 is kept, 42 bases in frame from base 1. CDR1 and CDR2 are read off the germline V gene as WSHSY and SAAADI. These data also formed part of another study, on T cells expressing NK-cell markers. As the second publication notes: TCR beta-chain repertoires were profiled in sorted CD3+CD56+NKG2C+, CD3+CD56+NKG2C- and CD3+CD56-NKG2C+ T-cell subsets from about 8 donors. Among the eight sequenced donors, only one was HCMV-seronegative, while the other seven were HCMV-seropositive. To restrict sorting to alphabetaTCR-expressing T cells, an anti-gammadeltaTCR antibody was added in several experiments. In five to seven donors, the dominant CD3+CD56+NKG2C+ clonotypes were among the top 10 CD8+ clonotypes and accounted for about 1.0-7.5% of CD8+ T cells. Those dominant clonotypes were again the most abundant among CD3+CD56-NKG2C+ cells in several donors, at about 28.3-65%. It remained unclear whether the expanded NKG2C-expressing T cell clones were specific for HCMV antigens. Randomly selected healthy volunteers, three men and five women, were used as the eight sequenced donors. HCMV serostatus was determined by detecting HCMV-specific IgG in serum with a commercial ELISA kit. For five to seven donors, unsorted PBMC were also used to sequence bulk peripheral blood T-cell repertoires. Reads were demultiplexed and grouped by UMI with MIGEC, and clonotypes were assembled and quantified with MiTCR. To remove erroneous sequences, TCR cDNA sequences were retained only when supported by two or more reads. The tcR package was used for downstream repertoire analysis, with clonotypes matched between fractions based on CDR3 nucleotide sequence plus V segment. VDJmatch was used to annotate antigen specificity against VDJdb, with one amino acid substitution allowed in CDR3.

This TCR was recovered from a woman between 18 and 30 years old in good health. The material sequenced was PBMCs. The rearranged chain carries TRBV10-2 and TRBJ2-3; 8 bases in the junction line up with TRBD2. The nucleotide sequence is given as TGCGCCAGCAGCCCCAGCGGGAGTATAGATACGCAGTATTTT. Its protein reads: CASSPSGSIDTQYF.